The T cell receptor (beta chain) under discussion was sequenced for a study of identical twins. Whole-study results and caveats: Beta out-of-frame sequences displayed a weaker excess of sharing between twins.

A note on this clonotype: Its cognate antigen is unknown.

The CDR3 length is 12 residues. V lost 6 bases and J lost 1, with 4 bases in between. Germline loops: CDR1 DFQATT, CDR2 SNEGSKA (reference sequence). TCRdb redid the calling of the 5' RACE reads with MiXCR, one entry per CDR3 protein. The sample consists of 350,000 to 600,000 distinct CDR3 sequences, 13% to 15% of them appearing once. Donors uniformly comprised healthy Caucasians. This same sample was also taken into another study, of yellow fever vaccine responses in identical twins.

This clonotype was sampled from a young woman in good health. Material: CD4+ T cells sorted from blood. V and J are TRBV20-1 and TRBJ2-6; D not certain. DNA of the CDR3: TGCAGTGCCGAATCTGGGGCCAACGTCCTGACTTTC. Translated, it gives CSAESGANVLTF.